The sequence of this TCR beta chain was determined in a study of human T cells and chemical hapten exposure. This clonotype was seen many times. Time point here: healthy volunteer bleed at 6 weeks. Extraction yielded total RNA from whole blood (unfractionated). V shed 4 bases and J 1 base; nucleotides not matched to a gene: 6. This CDR3 has 16 amino acids. The germline V gene has CDR1 SGDLS and CDR2 YYNGEE. Source study methods: Individual samples carried between roughly 23,224 and 700,000 TCRs, with approximately 100,000 as the median. TCRdb re-called the RACE reads with MiXCR, one entry per CDR3 protein. It is TCRdb's table, rather than the study itself, that gives the V and J calls and clone size. Among around 35,000 distinct CDR3 sequences listed, 5.5% were seen once.

The rearrangement joins TRBV9 to TRBJ1-3; 9 bases line up with TRBD1. This receptor was obtained from a human donor in good health. Some clones in this sample may be carry-over from other donors' samples. Sequencing was done on a sample of whole blood. CDR3 sequence reads: CASSRTGQGSGNTIYF. CDR3 coding DNA: TGTGCCAGCAGCCGAACCGGACAGGGGTCTGGAAACACCATATATTTT.